This TCR beta chain was profiled in a study of molecular identifiers for immune sequencing clone quantification. Whole-study context: Across replicate runs, RNA obtained from approximately 20,000 or 100,000 naive CD8 cells was divided into five, with four undergoing sequencing.

This clonotype was seen a handful of times. Its antigen is unknown. Libraries for naive CD8 T cells, which were made from about 19,000 to 1,100,000 sorted cells, drew on 10%, 30% or 50% of the RNA. Naive CD8 T cells were FACS-sorted by CD8+CD4-CCR7+CD45RA+ markers. The CDR3 covers 14 residues. V was shortened by 2 bases and J by 5 bases, with 12 bases between the two germline ends. CDR1 is SGHTA and CDR2 is FQGNSA in the germline V gene. Study-level points and caveats: Over 98% of effector molecules, but under 1% in naive cells, were held by clones with more than 20 RNA copies.

TCRdb re-called the PCR reads through MiXCR, storing one row per CDR3 protein. The sample lists some 680,000 distinct CDR3 sequences; 25% were seen once. What was sequenced was naive CD8+ T cells from blood, with Jurkat cell RNA spiked in. Subset of the sample: FACS-sorted CD8+CD4-CCR7+CD45RA+ naive T cells. This sequence joins TRBV7-2 and TRBJ2-5; possibly TRBD2 for D (6 bases). The source is a human donor in good health. Some libraries in this study had Jurkat cell RNA spiked in. The CDR3 DNA follows: TGTGCCAGCAGCTTATTGCGGGATTTGGAGACCCAGTACTTC. Protein sequence: CASSLLRDLETQYF. Variable domain in full (rest from reference TRBV7-2 and TRBJ2-5): GAGVSQSPSNKVTEKGKDVELRCDPISGHTALYWYRQSLGQGLEFLIYFQGNSAPDKSGLPSDRFSAERTGGSVSTLTIQRTQQEDSAVYLCASSLLRDLETQYFGPGTRLLVL.